Below are 24 T cell receptor beta chains sequenced from a single sample in a study of cytomegalovirus exposure and HLA in healthy donors. Only in-frame clones appear in the TCRdb table, and some are missing; sequencing was by immunoSEQ multiplex PCR. The sample carries 150,000 to 200,000 clones, 86% recorded once. Sequencing was carried out using PBMCs. The receptors were sampled from a woman aged 18-29 years in good health and CMV-seronegative.

The CDR3 region has the DNA TGTGCCAGCAGCCTAGGGACTTCCCTCACCTACGAGCAGTACTTC. It codes for CASSLGTSLTYEQYF. The chain employs TRBV14 and TRBJ2-7, with D tentatively TRBD2 (6 bases). There are 15 residues in the CDR3. Germline lookup yields CDR1 SGHDN and CDR2 FVKESK. V lost 4 bases, J lost 2 bases, and 15 bases lay in between.

The rearrangement links TRBV5-4 to TRBJ2-3; D is uncertain. Germline CDR1 and CDR2: SGHNT and YYREEE (reference sequence). The CDR3 is 13 amino acids. V lost 2 bases and J lost 2, with 6 bases in between. CDR3 coding DNA: TGTGCCAGCAGCTTATCCGTCACAGATACGCAGTATTTT. This translates into CASSLSVTDTQYF.

The chain uses TRBV7-9 and TRBJ1-2; D ambiguous. The ends were cut back, 0 bases at V and 3 bases at J, with 5 bases in the middle. The CDR3 contains 13 residues. CDR1 and CDR2 (germline): SEHNR, FQNEAQ (reference sequence). The CDR3 DNA follows: TGTGCCAGCAGCTTAGCCCTAGACTATGGCTACACCTTC. Its protein is CASSLALDYGYTF.

The rearrangement uses TRBV27 and TRBJ2-7; D perhaps matches TRBD1 (5 bases). The V end lost 5 bases, the J end lost 2 bases, and 10 bases lay between the germline ends. Germline-derived CDR1 and CDR2 are MNHEY and SMNVEV (reference sequence). The CDR3 extends over 13 amino acids. CDR3 bases: TGTGCCAGCAGTCAGGGCGCCCCCTACGAGCAGTACTTC. This translates into CASSQGAPYEQYF.

This chain uses TRBV9 with TRBJ2-7; D remains unclear. The CDR3 covers 14 residues. CDR1 is SGDLS and CDR2 is YYNGEE in the germline V gene. Deletions cut 0 bases from V and 1 base from J, with 8 bases between. The CDR3 is CASSVDSRSYEQYF. CDR3 bases: TGTGCCAGCAGCGTAGATTCGCGGTCCTACGAGCAGTACTTC.

The chain recombines TRBV28 with TRBJ1-1, with D perhaps TRBD1 (6 bases). Trimming cost V 8 bases and J 1 base, with 14 bases left between them. The CDR3 covers 14 residues. CDR1 MDHEN and CDR2 SYDVKM come from the germline V gene. The DNA of the CDR3 is TGTGCCAGCTTGAGGGGGGGAAAGAACACTGAAGCTTTCTTT. It translates to CASLRGGKNTEAFF.

The chain joins TRBV7-6 to TRBJ1-1, with D tentatively TRBD1 (6 bases). V dropped 0 bases and J dropped 6 bases, with 14 bases sitting between them. Germline V gene lookup returns CDR1 SGHVS and CDR2 FNYEAQ. The CDR3 consists of 15 residues. CDR3 nucleotides: TGTGCCAGCAGCTTAGCGCCCGACAGGCCCCCTGAAGCTTTCTTT. It is translated as CASSLAPDRPPEAFF.

V and J are TRBV7-9 and TRBJ2-1, with a possible D match to TRBD2 (6 bases). Trimming took off 4 bases at V and 9 bases at J, with 10 bases between the two ends. CDR1 and CDR2 (germline): SEHNR, FQNEAQ (reference sequence). The length of the CDR3 is 12 residues. CDR3 protein: CASSSISGEQFF. The CDR3 DNA is TGTGCCAGCAGCTCCATTAGCGGTGAGCAGTTCTTC. Full variable domain (rest looked up from reference TRBV7-9 and TRBJ2-1): DTGVSQNPRHKITKRGQNVTFRCDPISEHNRLYWYRQTLGQGPEFLTYFQNEAQLEKSRLLSDRFSAERPKGSFSTLEIQRTEQGDSAMYLCASSSISGEQFFGPGTRLTVL.

The V gene is TRBV4-1, the J gene TRBJ1-4; 9 nucleotides align to TRBD1. This CDR3 comprises 14 residues. V was clipped by 6 bases and J by 5 bases; unmatched bases: 4. The germline CDR1 and CDR2 sequences are MGHRA and YSYEKL. The CDR3 region is CASRLGQGNEKLFF. CDR3 bases: TGCGCCAGCAGGCTCGGACAGGGGAATGAAAAACTGTTTTTT.

This rearrangement joins TRBV7-9 to TRBJ2-4; D ambiguous. V was clipped by 1 base and J by 13 bases, with 11 bases between them. The CDR3 totals 12 residues. Per the germline V gene, CDR1 is SEHNR and CDR2 is FQNEAQ (reference sequence). The CDR3 DNA sequence: TGTGCCAGCAGCTTAGATTCCCTCTACCAGTACTTC. As protein: CASSLDSLYQYF.

This chain joins TRBV19 and TRBJ2-7; 9 bases agree with TRBD1. Germline V lookup: CDR1 LNHDA, CDR2 SQIVND (reference sequence). V lost 4 bases and J lost 9; bases outside the gene matches: 4. This CDR3 comprises 12 residues. The CDR3 is CASSKGQGAQYF. The CDR3 DNA sequence: TGTGCCAGTAGTAAGGGACAGGGCGCGCAGTACTTC. Full variable domain (missing parts from reference TRBV19 and TRBJ2-7): DGGITQSPKYLFRKEGQNVTLSCEQNLNHDAMYWYRQDPGQGLRLIYYSQIVNDFQKGDIAEGYSVSREKKESFPLTVTSAQKNPTAFYLCASSKGQGAQYFGPGTRLTVT.

This clone is a singleton in its sample. This chain connects TRBV5-1 to TRBJ2-5, with D perhaps TRBD2 (6 bases). Germline V gene lookup returns CDR1 SGHRS and CDR2 YFSETQ. This CDR3 region has 14 residues. V dropped 1 base and J dropped 4 bases, with 11 bases sitting between them. This CDR3 is CASSLQFGGETQYF. The CDR3 coding sequence is TGCGCCAGCAGCTTGCAGTTCGGGGGAGAGACCCAGTACTTC.

This clone has only a few counts. The V gene is TRBV2, the J gene TRBJ1-4; D is uncertain. The V end was cut by 8 bases, the J end by 8 bases, with 6 bases between. This CDR3 comprises 10 residues. Germline values: CDR1 SNHLY, CDR2 FYNNEI. CDR3 sequence: CASYREKLFF. The CDR3 coding sequence is TGTGCCAGCTACCGGGAAAAACTGTTTTTT.

This chain links TRBV6-4 with TRBJ2-7; D may be TRBD1 (9 bases). The CDR3 runs 17 residues. Germline CDR1 reads MRHNA; CDR2 reads SNTAGT. V was shortened by 2 bases and J by 3 bases, with 20 bases between the two germline ends. The CDR3 is CASSDPTGGGQGYEQYF. The CDR3 DNA is TGTGCCAGCAGTGACCCGACCGGGGGGGGACAGGGCTACGAGCAGTACTTC.

This clone was found a few times. The V call is TRBV5-1, the J call TRBJ1-2; 7 bases map to TRBD1. Per germline, CDR1 SGHRS and CDR2 YFSETQ. The CDR3 contains 18 residues. The V and J ends lost 2 bases and 4 bases, in that order; junction bases with no gene match: 17. CDR3 sequence (DNA): TGCGCCAGCAGCTTTGACCCCGGACAGGCCTCCACTGTCTATGGCTACACCTTC. Translating gives CASSFDPGQASTVYGYTF. The complete variable domain, with remaining parts taken from reference TRBV5-1 and TRBJ1-2, reads KAGVTQTPRYLIKTRGQQVTLSCSPISGHRSVSWYQQTPGQGLQFLFEYFSETQRNKGNFPGRFSGRQFSNSRSEMNVSTLELGDSALYLCASSFDPGQASTVYGYTFGSGTRLTVV.

The chain uses TRBV7-9 and TRBJ1-1; D remains unclear. Trimming removed 4 bases from V and 7 bases from J, with 7 bases in between. The CDR3 extends over 11 amino acids. Germline V gene sequence: CDR1 SEHNR, CDR2 FQNEAQ (reference sequence). The DNA of the CDR3 is TGTGCCAGCAGCTCCGGCGGTGAAGCTTTCTTT. Amino acid sequence: CASSSGGEAFF.

The chain combines TRBV14 with TRBJ2-7, with a possible D match to TRBD1 (5 bases). Between the trimmed V and J ends, which lost 8 bases and 3 bases, there was a span of 17 bases. Germline-derived CDR1 and CDR2 are SGHDN and FVKESK. The CDR3 loop spans 14 amino acids. The CDR3: CASGSVQDIYEQYF. In DNA, the CDR3 is TGTGCCAGCGGGTCCGTACAGGACATCTACGAGCAGTACTTC.

The chain has TRBV7-2 and TRBJ2-1; 8 positions agree with TRBD2. Germline V gene lookup returns CDR1 SGHTA and CDR2 FQGNSA. The CDR3 extends over 18 amino acids. Losses at the gene ends were 4 bases for V and 6 bases for J; bases not matched to a gene: 17. The CDR3 DNA reads TGTGCCAGCAGCTCACCGGTAGCGGGATTCGTTCCCGGCAATGAGCAGTTCTTC. It codes for CASSSPVAGFVPGNEQFF. The full variable domain, in which reference TRBV7-2 and TRBJ2-1 provide the parts outside the CDR3, is GAGVSQSPSNKVTEKGKDVELRCDPISGHTALYWYRQSLGQGLEFLIYFQGNSAPDKSGLPSDRFSAERTGGSVSTLTIQRTQQEDSAVYLCASSSPVAGFVPGNEQFFGPGTRLTVL.

The genes are TRBV19 and TRBJ2-3; D remains unclear. This CDR3 has 13 residues. V was cut by 5 bases and J by 4 bases, with 10 bases left in between. Germline assignment: CDR1 LNHDA and CDR2 SQIVND (reference sequence). The CDR3 sequence: CASSVTAADTQYF. In nucleotides, the CDR3 is TGTGCCAGTAGTGTCACCGCGGCAGATACGCAGTATTTT.

This chain uses TRBV4-2 with TRBJ1-2, with D perhaps TRBD1 (5 bases). Looked up from germline, CDR1 is LGHNA and CDR2 is YNFKEQ. Trimming took 1 base from V and 3 from J, leaving 9 bases between them. The CDR3 sequence is 14 residues long. The DNA for the CDR3 is TGTGCCAGCAGCCAAGGTAGGGGCGACTATGGCTACACCTTC. Amino acids: CASSQGRGDYGYTF.

CDR3 coding DNA: TGTGCCAGTTCAGGGTCACCTGGCTACACCTTC. Translating it yields CASSGSPGYTF. The rearrangement links TRBV2 to TRBJ1-2; possible D gene TRBD1, 5 bases. Germline V gene lookup returns CDR1 SNHLY and CDR2 FYNNEI. The CDR3 sequence is 11 residues long. V was trimmed by 9 bases and J by 7 bases, leaving 12 bases between them.

The chain combines TRBV18 with TRBJ2-2, with 10 bases identical to TRBD1. This CDR3 spans 15 amino acids. V shed 1 base and J 6 bases; nucleotides not matched to a gene: 2. CDR1 and CDR2 (germline): KGHSH, LQKENI. The CDR3 sequence: CASSPLGQGAGELFF. CDR3 bases: TGTGCCAGCTCACCACTCGGACAGGGGGCCGGGGAGCTGTTTTTT.

The rearrangement joins TRBV29-1 to TRBJ2-1; a possible D gene is TRBD2 (7 bases). The length of the CDR3 is 11 residues. Trimming stripped 8 bases from V and 9 bases from J, with 14 bases between. Germline V gene lookup returns CDR1 SQVTM and CDR2 ANQGSEA. The CDR3 DNA reads as TGCAGCCTCCTGAGGGGGGGTGAGCAGTTCTTC. This translates into CSLLRGGEQFF.

In its sample, this clone was seen a few times. CDR3 region: CASSLGKGDEQYF. The CDR3 DNA reads as TGTGCCAGCAGCTTGGGCAAGGGGGACGAGCAGTACTTC. The V gene is TRBV7-2, the J gene TRBJ2-7; perhaps TRBD1 as D (6 bases). The V gene lost 3 bases and the J gene lost 5 bases, with 11 bases spanning the gap. CDR1 SGHTA and CDR2 FQGNSA come from the germline V gene. The CDR3 consists of 13 residues.